These 5 T cell receptor beta chains were all obtained from the same sample, sequenced in a study of blood T cell dynamics during melanoma immunotherapy. Only in-frame clones appear in the TCRdb table, and some are missing; sequencing was by immunoSEQ multiplex PCR. The sample has some 20,000 clones, nearly 90% seen once. The time point denotes: pre-treatment baseline. The sequencing used blood, collected from a patient treated with checkpoint blockade. The source of these receptors is a human donor with melanoma.

The chain recombines TRBV28 with TRBJ1-1; TRBD1 might be the D (5 bases). The V and J ends lost 5 bases and 1 base respectively, with 14 bases between them. Looked up from germline, CDR1 is MDHEN and CDR2 is SYDVKM. The CDR3 is made up of 15 amino acids. This chain's CDR3 is CASSSFGGSNTEAFF. The DNA for the CDR3 is TGTGCCAGCAGTAGTTTCGGGGGATCGAACACTGAAGCTTTCTTT.

The chain carries TRBV18 and TRBJ1-2; possible D gene TRBD1, 6 bases. The V end lost 3 bases, the J end lost 5 bases, and 10 bases lay between the germline ends. Germline values: CDR1 KGHSH, CDR2 LQKENI. The CDR3 length is 13 residues. The DNA for the CDR3 is TGTGCCAGCTCACCGGGACACCAATATGGCTACACCTTC. It encodes CASSPGHQYGYTF. Looking up the rest from reference TRBV18 and TRBJ1-2 gives the full variable domain: NAGVMQNPRHLVRRRGQEARLRCSPMKGHSHVYWYRQLPEEGLKFMVYLQKENIIDESGMPKERFSAEFPKEGPSILRIQQVVRGDSAAYFCASSPGHQYGYTFGSGTRLTVV.

The V call is TRBV4-1, the J call TRBJ2-7; the match to TRBD2 covers 10 bases. From germline, CDR1 is MGHRA and CDR2 YSYEKL. CDR3 size: 18 residues. V shed 4 bases and J 2 bases; nucleotides not matched to a gene: 14. DNA of the CDR3: TGCGCCAGCAGCCCCGTAGTGAGGGGGAGCGGGGGGGCCTACGAGCAGTACTTC. This encodes CASSPVVRGSGGAYEQYF.

This sequence joins TRBV5-4 and TRBJ1-2; 10 bases line up with TRBD1. The trim removed 1 base at V and 12 bases at J, leaving 6 bases unmatched. This CDR3 region has 13 residues. From germline, CDR1 is SGHNT and CDR2 YYREEE (reference sequence). The CDR3 is CASSLPPGQGNTF. CDR3 sequence (DNA): TGTGCCAGCAGCTTGCCTCCGGGACAGGGGAACACCTTC. Complete variable domain (other parts from reference TRBV5-4 and TRBJ1-2): ETGVTQSPTHLIKTRGQQVTLRCSSQSGHNTVSWYQQALGQGPQFIFQYYREEENGRGNFPPRFSGLQFPNYSSELNVNALELDDSALYLCASSLPPGQGNTFGSGTRLTVV.

This clone occurred a few times. The V call is TRBV9, the J call TRBJ1-5, with D possibly being TRBD1 (6 bases). V lost 4 bases, J lost 1 base, and 12 bases lay in between. In germline, CDR1 is SGDLS, CDR2 YYNGEE. The CDR3 spans 15 residues. The DNA for the CDR3 is TGTGCCAGCAGCCCGGACAGTTTCAGCAATCAGCCCCAGCATTTT. Amino acids: CASSPDSFSNQPQHF.